This TCR beta chain is from a study of beta chain features in type 1 diabetes. Findings of the study overall: Researchers caution that PCR might favor shorter templates, equally among patients and controls. TCRB CDR3s were moderately but significantly shorter in Type 1 diabetes patients in all four CD4+ subsets.

The whole isolated RNA underwent reverse transcription, so sequencing captured expressed TCRB transcripts. Sequencing used immunoSEQ multiplex PCR; TCRdb keeps in-frame clones, though not all of them. The table has about 340,000 clones, approximately 13% seen once; the top ten hold about 0.015%. The V segment lost 4 bases and the J segment 3 bases; nucleotides outside the gene matches: 7. The CDR3 covers 15 residues. Germline V lookup: CDR1 SGHDT, CDR2 YYEEEE. Comment on this clone: The antigen remains unidentified.

The sequenced material came from naive CD4+ T cells from blood. This rearrangement joins TRBV5-6 to TRBJ1-5; 7 nucleotides agree with TRBD1. The sequence was collected from a woman in her late teens or twenties with type 1 diabetes. Here the CDR3 reads CASSPWGTANQPQHF. Written as DNA, the CDR3 is TGTGCCAGCAGCCCATGGGGGACAGCCAATCAGCCCCAGCATTTT.